This section outlines one T cell receptor beta chain sequence together with its context. One end of the junction is discordant with germline, which a read error may explain. With the read ending 3 residues before the CDR3 end, the germline J gene is used to fill in that end. Germline lookup yields CDR1 SSHAT and CDR2 FNYEAQ (reference sequence). CDR3 length: 14 residues. Profiling relied on immunoSEQ multiplex PCR, and the TCRdb table lists in-frame clones only, not all of them. Its table lists about 16,000 clones. The sample is drawn from a study of T cells in women clearing cervical HPV infection. The sequenced sample was blood buffy coat. The genes are TRBV7-7 and TRBJ1-2; 9 nucleotides line up with TRBD1. The source is a woman between 18 and 69 years old with a cervical HPV16 infection that either progressed to CIN3+ or cleared (not recorded which). CDR3 bases read: TGTGCTAGCAGTACAGGGGGCACAGATCGAACC. The encoded protein is CASSTGGTDRT. In full, the CDR3 reads CASSTGGTDRTYTF.